These 27 T cell receptor beta chains came from one sample sequenced in a study of T cells after yellow fever vaccination. TCRdb fed the 5' RACE reads into MiXCR, producing one record per CDR3 protein. The table lists 550,000 or so distinct CDR3 sequences, 19% of them singletons. Sequencing used PBMCs, obtained 15 days after the yellow fever booster vaccination. The source is a man aged 25 to 40 who received the YFV17D yellow fever vaccine.

The J gene is TRBJ2-1, the V gene TRBV11-3, with 8 bases lining up with TRBD1. The CDR3 loop spans 15 amino acids. Germline CDR1 and CDR2: SGHNT and YENEEA. V gave up 5 bases and J gave up 9 bases; unmatched junction bases: 12. The CDR3 nucleotides read TGTGCCAGCAGCGCCCAGACAGGGGCGTTCGGTGAGCAGTTCTTC. Translation gives CASSAQTGAFGEQFF.

The chain couples TRBV29-1 to TRBJ2-1; D gene ambiguous. CDR1 SQVTM and CDR2 ANQGSEA come from the germline V gene. The germline V and J ends were trimmed by 8 bases and 1 base, with 12 bases remaining between them. The CDR3 is 13 amino acids. The CDR3 loop is CSSGEPSYNEQFF. CDR3 DNA sequence: TGCAGCTCCGGAGAACCTTCCTACAATGAGCAGTTCTTC.

The chain is built from TRBV4-1 and TRBJ2-2, with 10 bases aligning to TRBD1. Trimming took 3 bases from V and 7 from J; bases not matched to a gene: 5. Germline values: CDR1 MGHRA, CDR2 YSYEKL. The CDR3 sequence is 15 residues long. The CDR3 sequence: CASSQDRGGVGELFF. The CDR3 DNA reads TGCGCCAGCAGCCAGGACAGGGGGGGCGTCGGGGAGCTGTTTTTT.

The chain recombines TRBV7-6 with TRBJ2-1; D could derive from TRBD1 or TRBD2 (5 bases each). This CDR3 region has 14 residues. Trimming pared 2 bases from V and 12 bases from J, leaving 17 bases between. The germline gives CDR1 SGHVS, CDR2 FNYEAQ. CDR3 in amino acids: CASSLSEGPGRQFF. CDR3 sequence (DNA): TGTGCCAGCAGCTTAAGTGAGGGGCCGGGACGGCAGTTCTTC.

The chain carries TRBV20-1 and TRBJ2-3; TRBD2 aligns across 7 bases. CDR1 and CDR2 from the germline V gene are DFQATT and SNEGSKA (reference sequence). This CDR3 spans 13 amino acids. V was pared by 6 bases and J by 1 base, with 4 bases of the junction left unmatched. The CDR3 nucleotides are TGCAGTGCAGCTCTAGCGGGCACAGATACGCAGTATTTT. Its protein product is CSAALAGTDTQYF.

This clonotype was observed a handful of times. This chain's CDR3 is CASSQEQFRTGEETQYF. In DNA, the CDR3 is TGCGCCAGCAGCCAAGAACAGTTCAGAACAGGGGAAGAGACCCAGTACTTC. The chain joins TRBV4-1 to TRBJ2-5; 7 nucleotides match TRBD1. The CDR3 runs to 17 residues. With V trimmed by 0 bases and J by 3 bases, 10 bases remained unmatched. Germline V lookup: CDR1 MGHRA, CDR2 YSYEKL.

This clonotype appeared a few times. The CDR3 region has the DNA TGCGCCAGCAGCTTTAGTGGGGGACCACAGGCTAGCGGCACCGGGGAGCTGTTTTTT. Protein sequence: CASSFSGGPQASGTGELFF. This rearrangement joins TRBV5-1 to TRBJ2-2; 7 nucleotides line up with TRBD2. V gave up 2 bases and J gave up 4 bases; unmatched junction bases: 17. Germline V CDR1 and CDR2: SGHRS, YFSETQ. The CDR3 runs 19 residues.

The sample holds a few counts of this clonotype. The chain employs TRBV6-5 and TRBJ2-2; D may be TRBD1 or TRBD2 (5 bases each). The CDR3 is 14 amino acids. The ends were cut back, 2 bases at V and 3 bases at J, with 7 bases in the middle. CDR1 and CDR2 (germline): MNHEY, SVGAGI. Written as DNA, the CDR3 is TGTGCCAGCAGTTACCAGGGAGACACCGGGGAGCTGTTTTTT. The encoded protein is CASSYQGDTGELFF.

This clonotype was seen a few times. This chain connects TRBV4-3 to TRBJ2-7, with TRBD2 identical over 7 bases. This CDR3 region has 13 residues. CDR1 and CDR2 from the germline V gene are LGHNA and YSLEER. The ends lost 4 bases at V and 7 bases at J; junction bases unmatched: 7. DNA for the CDR3: TGCGCCAGCAGCCTTCCCGGGGGGAGTGAGCAGTACTTC. Translated: CASSLPGGSEQYF.

The rearrangement joins TRBV4-2 to TRBJ1-2; perhaps TRBD1 as D (5 bases). The CDR3 has 18 amino acids. Trimming took 3 bases from V and 4 from J, leaving 24 bases between them. Germline V gene data show CDR1 as LGHNA and CDR2 as YNFKEQ. This chain's CDR3 is CASSHYEPGPIQTYGYTF. CDR3 in DNA: TGTGCCAGCAGCCATTACGAACCGGGGCCGATACAAACCTATGGCTACACCTTC.

This clonotype was picked up one time. The chain links TRBV7-9 to TRBJ2-7; D is possibly TRBD1 (7 bases). The V and J ends lost 5 bases and 3 bases respectively, with 17 bases between them. This CDR3 region has 15 residues. Germline CDR1 is SEHNR and CDR2 is FQNEAQ (reference sequence). The CDR3 here is CASSLRRGPLYEQYF. DNA for the CDR3: TGTGCCAGCAGCCTCCGGAGGGGGCCACTCTACGAGCAGTACTTC.

This chain connects TRBV20-1 to TRBJ2-2; D gene ambiguous. The CDR3 consists of 13 residues. Trimming removed 2 bases from V and 4 bases from J, with 8 bases in between. Germline assignment: CDR1 DFQATT and CDR2 SNEGSKA (reference sequence). CDR3 amino acids: CSARLGVTGELFF. CDR3 bases: TGCAGTGCTAGATTAGGAGTCACCGGGGAGCTGTTTTTT.

The chain has TRBV20-1 and TRBJ2-1; D assignment may be TRBD1 or TRBD2 (5 bases each). The CDR3 totals 12 residues. V was clipped by 3 bases and J by 3 bases, with 6 bases between them. Germline V gene lookup returns CDR1 DFQATT and CDR2 SNEGSKA (reference sequence). This chain's CDR3 is CSARRGYNEQFF. CDR3 nucleotides: TGCAGTGCTAGGAGGGGCTACAATGAGCAGTTCTTC.

The V call is TRBV7-6, the J call TRBJ2-2; D possibly corresponds to TRBD1 (6 bases). This CDR3 contains 15 residues. Per germline, CDR1 SGHVS and CDR2 FNYEAQ. V was cut by 5 bases and J by 6 bases, with 16 bases left in between. The CDR3 spells CASSPLTGTAGELFF. The CDR3 nucleotides are TGTGCCAGCAGCCCTCTTACAGGGACCGCCGGGGAGCTGTTTTTT.

The chain joins TRBV11-3 to TRBJ2-1, with TRBD1 as a possible D gene (6 bases). V gave up 5 bases and J gave up 8 bases, with 16 bases separating them. There are 14 residues in the CDR3. The V gene's germline CDR1 is SGHNT and CDR2 YENEEA. The CDR3 loop reads CASSPYNRVYEQFF. The DNA for the CDR3 is TGTGCCAGCAGCCCGTATAACAGGGTCTATGAGCAGTTCTTC.

This clonotype turned up a few times. The chain recombines TRBV20-1 with TRBJ1-5; no reliable D call. V was clipped by 2 bases and J by 6 bases, with 5 bases between them. Germline-derived CDR1 and CDR2 are DFQATT and SNEGSKA (reference sequence). The CDR3 totals 11 residues. Written as DNA, the CDR3 is TGCAGTGCTAGACTGGGTCAGCCCCAGCATTTT. Amino acid sequence: CSARLGQPQHF.

This clonotype occurred a few times. The chain links TRBV7-9 to TRBJ1-2; 7 nucleotides agree with TRBD1. The V segment lost 7 bases and the J segment 8 bases; nucleotides outside the gene matches: 10. Per germline, CDR1 SEHNR and CDR2 FQNEAQ (reference sequence). The CDR3 loop spans 13 amino acids. CDR3 nucleotides: TGTGCCAGCAACCGGGCCCCGGACAGGGGCTACACCTTC. Amino acid sequence: CASNRAPDRGYTF.

Of note for this clonotype: This may be a read error: a much more frequent sequence differs by one nucleotide. The V and J genes are TRBV12-3 or TRBV12-4 and TRBJ2-2; D assignment may be TRBD1 or TRBD2 (5 bases each). There are 13 residues in the CDR3. In nucleotides, the CDR3 is TGTACCAGCAGTCGGGACCGGACCGGGGAGCTGTTTTTT. It is translated as CTSSRDRTGELFF.

This rearrangement joins TRBV6-2 or TRBV6-3 to TRBJ2-3; D is undetermined. The CDR3 length is 15 residues. Trimming stripped 2 bases from V and 4 bases from J, with 13 bases between. The germline V gene encodes CDR1 MNHEY and CDR2 SVGEGT. The CDR3 bases are TGTGCCAGCAGTTACGGCCGGTTCATGCCAGATACGCAGTATTTT. This translates into CASSYGRFMPDTQYF.

This clonotype was recorded a few times. The gene calls are TRBV20-1 and TRBJ2-7, with a tentative D call TRBD2 (6 bases). This CDR3 has 11 amino acids. Per germline, CDR1 DFQATT and CDR2 SNEGSKA (reference sequence). The CDR3 reads CTPVGGYEQYF. In DNA, the CDR3 is TGCACCCCCGTGGGGGGATACGAGCAGTACTTC.

The chain employs TRBV10-3 and TRBJ1-1; 10 nucleotides line up with TRBD1. Trimming took 5 bases from V and 5 from J; bases not matched to a gene: 8. This CDR3 region has 15 residues. Germline CDR1 and CDR2: ENHRY and SYGVKD. For the CDR3, the DNA is TGTGCCATCAGTCGACAGGGGGCTGGTTGGACTGAAGCTTTCTTT. It specifies CAISRQGAGWTEAFF.

This clonotype has just a few counts. The J gene is TRBJ2-7, the V gene TRBV6-5, with D maybe TRBD1 (6 bases). CDR3 length: 13 residues. Germline CDR1 MNHEY, CDR2 SVGAGI. Trimming left V 6 bases short and J 5 bases short, with 14 bases between. In nucleotides, the CDR3 is TGTGCCAGCAGCCCCACAGGGTTCAACGAGCAGTACTTC. This encodes CASSPTGFNEQYF.

The chain recombines TRBV7-2 with TRBJ1-5; D is unresolved. The germline V gene encodes CDR1 SGHTA and CDR2 FQGNSA. The V end was cut by 3 bases, the J end by 6 bases, with 9 bases between. This CDR3 region has 13 residues. CDR3 sequence: CASSFGFSQPQHF. DNA for the CDR3: TGTGCCAGCAGCTTCGGTTTTTCTCAGCCCCAGCATTTT.

There are a few counts of this clonotype. This chain uses TRBV29-1 with TRBJ2-7; the D gene could be TRBD1 or TRBD2 (6 bases each). Germline V gene lookup returns CDR1 SQVTM and CDR2 ANQGSEA. The CDR3 loop spans 13 amino acids. V shed 4 bases and J shed 3 bases, with 13 bases lying between them. The DNA for the CDR3 is TGCAGCGTTGTTTCGGGGGCCCGCTACGAGCAGTACTTC. As protein: CSVVSGARYEQYF.

This clonotype was observed a handful of times. The rearrangement links TRBV7-2 to TRBJ2-1; D remains ambiguous. Germline V gene data show CDR1 as SGHTA and CDR2 as FQGNSA. The CDR3 sequence is 13 residues long. V lost 0 bases and J lost 2, with 2 bases in between. The chain's CDR3 is CASSLAPYNEQFF. CDR3 sequence (DNA): TGTGCCAGCAGCTTAGCACCCTACAATGAGCAGTTCTTC.

The chain uses TRBV5-1 and TRBJ2-7; D possibly corresponds to TRBD1 (5 bases). CDR1 is SGHRS, CDR2 YFSETQ, per germline. The V gene lost 4 bases and the J gene lost 4 bases, with 15 bases spanning the gap. CDR3 length equals 14 residues. In nucleotides, the CDR3 is TGCGCCAGCAGCCATGACAGAGACAGATACGAGCAGTACTTC. This sequence encodes CASSHDRDRYEQYF.

The V and J genes are TRBV7-9 and TRBJ1-2; unclear D gene. Germline CDR1 reads SEHNR; CDR2 reads FQNEAQ (reference sequence). The length of the CDR3 is 14 residues. With 0 bases removed from V and 9 bases from J, the gap between germline ends came to 14 bases. For the CDR3, the DNA is TGTGCCAGCAGCTTAGCTGAGGCGGATATTCGCTACACCTTC. This codes for CASSLAEADIRYTF.